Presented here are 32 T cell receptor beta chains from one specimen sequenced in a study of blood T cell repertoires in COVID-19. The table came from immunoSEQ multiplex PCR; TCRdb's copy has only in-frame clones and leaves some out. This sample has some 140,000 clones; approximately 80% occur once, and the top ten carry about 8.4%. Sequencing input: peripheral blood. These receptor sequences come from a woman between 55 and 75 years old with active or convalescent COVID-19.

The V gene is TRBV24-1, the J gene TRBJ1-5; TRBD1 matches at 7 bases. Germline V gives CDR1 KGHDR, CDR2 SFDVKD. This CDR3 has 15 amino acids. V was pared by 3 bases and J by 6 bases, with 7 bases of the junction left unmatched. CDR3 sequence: CATSDETGAGQPQHF. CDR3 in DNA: TGTGCCACCAGTGATGAAACAGGGGCGGGTCAGCCCCAGCATTTT.

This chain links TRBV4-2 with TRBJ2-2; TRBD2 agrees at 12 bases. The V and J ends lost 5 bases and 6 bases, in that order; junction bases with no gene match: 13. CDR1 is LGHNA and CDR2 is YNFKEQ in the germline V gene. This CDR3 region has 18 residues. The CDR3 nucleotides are TGTGCCAGCAGCGGACGACTAGCGGGAGCTGGGGCGGCCGGGGAGCTGTTTTTT. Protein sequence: CASSGRLAGAGAAGELFF.

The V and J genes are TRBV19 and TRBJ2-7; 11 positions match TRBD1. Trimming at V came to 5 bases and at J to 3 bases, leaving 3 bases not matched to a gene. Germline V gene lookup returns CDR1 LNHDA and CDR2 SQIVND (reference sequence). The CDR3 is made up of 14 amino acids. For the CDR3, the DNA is TGTGCCAGTAGTGGGACAGGGGGATACTACGAGCAGTACTTC. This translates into CASSGTGGYYEQYF.

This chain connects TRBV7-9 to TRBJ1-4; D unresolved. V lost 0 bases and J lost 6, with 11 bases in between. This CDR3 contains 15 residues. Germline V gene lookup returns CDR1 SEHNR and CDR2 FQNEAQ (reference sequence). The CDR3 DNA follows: TGTGCCAGCAGCTTAGCGGGCGGAGGTGATGAAAAACTGTTTTTT. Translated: CASSLAGGGDEKLFF.

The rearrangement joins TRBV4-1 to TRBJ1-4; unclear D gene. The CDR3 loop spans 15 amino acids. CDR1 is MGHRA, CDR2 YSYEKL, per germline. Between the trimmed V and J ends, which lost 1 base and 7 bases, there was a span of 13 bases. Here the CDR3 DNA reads TGCGCCAGCAGCCAAGTACGGCCATCAGGTGAAAAACTGTTTTTT. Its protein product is CASSQVRPSGEKLFF.

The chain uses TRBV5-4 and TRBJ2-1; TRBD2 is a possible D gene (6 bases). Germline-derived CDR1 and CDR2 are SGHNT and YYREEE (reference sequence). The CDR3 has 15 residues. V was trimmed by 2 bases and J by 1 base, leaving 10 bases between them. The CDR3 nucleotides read TGTGCCAGCAGCTTCGGGACTGAGTCCTACAATGAGCAGTTCTTC. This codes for CASSFGTESYNEQFF.

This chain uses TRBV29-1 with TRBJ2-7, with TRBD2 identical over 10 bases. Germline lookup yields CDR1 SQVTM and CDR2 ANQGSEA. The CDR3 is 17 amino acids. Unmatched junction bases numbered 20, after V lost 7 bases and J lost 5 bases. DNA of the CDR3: TGCAGCGCAAGGGGTATATTTCCTAGCGGGAGTGGTGACGAGCAGTACTTC. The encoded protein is CSARGIFPSGSGDEQYF.

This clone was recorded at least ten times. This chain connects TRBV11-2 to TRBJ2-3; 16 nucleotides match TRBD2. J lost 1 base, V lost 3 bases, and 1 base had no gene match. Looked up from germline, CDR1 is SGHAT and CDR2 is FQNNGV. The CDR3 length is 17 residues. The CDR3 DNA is TGTGCCAGCAGCTTTGGGACTAGCGGGAGGGGCACAGATACGCAGTATTTT. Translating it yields CASSFGTSGRGTDTQYF. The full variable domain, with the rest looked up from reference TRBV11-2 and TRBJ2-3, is EAGVAQSPRYKIIEKRQSVAFWCNPISGHATLYWYQQILGQGPKLLIQFQNNGVVDDSQLPKDRFSAERLKGVDSTLKIQPAKLEDSAVYLCASSFGTSGRGTDTQYFGPGTRLTVL.

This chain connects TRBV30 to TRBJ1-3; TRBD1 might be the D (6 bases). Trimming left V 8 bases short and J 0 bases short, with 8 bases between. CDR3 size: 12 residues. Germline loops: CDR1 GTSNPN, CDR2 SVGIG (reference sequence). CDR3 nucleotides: TGTGCCCGGACAGACTCTGGAAACACCATATATTTT. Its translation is CARTDSGNTIYF. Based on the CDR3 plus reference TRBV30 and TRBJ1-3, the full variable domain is SQTIHQWPATLVQPVGSPLSLECTVEGTSNPNLYWYRQAAGRGLQLLFYSVGIGQISSEVPQNLSASRPQDRQFILSSKKLLLSDSGFYLCARTDSGNTIYFGEGSWLTVV.

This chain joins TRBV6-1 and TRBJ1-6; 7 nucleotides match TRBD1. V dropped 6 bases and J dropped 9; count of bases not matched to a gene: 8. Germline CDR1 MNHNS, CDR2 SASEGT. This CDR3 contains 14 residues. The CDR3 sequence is CASRRGDSSSPLHF. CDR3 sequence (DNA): TGTGCCAGCAGGAGAGGGGACAGCTCTTCACCCCTCCACTTT.

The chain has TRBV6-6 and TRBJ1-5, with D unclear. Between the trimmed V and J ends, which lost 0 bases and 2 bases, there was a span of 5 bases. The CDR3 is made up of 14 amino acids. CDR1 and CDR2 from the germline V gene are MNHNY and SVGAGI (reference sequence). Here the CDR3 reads CASSYSPGNQPQHF. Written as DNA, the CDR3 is TGTGCCAGCAGTTACTCCCCAGGCAATCAGCCCCAGCATTTT.

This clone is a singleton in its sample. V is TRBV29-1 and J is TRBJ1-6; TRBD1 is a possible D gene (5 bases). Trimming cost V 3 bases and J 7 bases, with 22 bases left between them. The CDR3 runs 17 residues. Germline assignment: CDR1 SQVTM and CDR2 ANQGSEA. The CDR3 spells CSVDRHGGKVANSPLHF. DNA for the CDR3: TGCAGCGTTGATCGACACGGGGGGAAGGTGGCCAATTCACCCCTCCACTTT.

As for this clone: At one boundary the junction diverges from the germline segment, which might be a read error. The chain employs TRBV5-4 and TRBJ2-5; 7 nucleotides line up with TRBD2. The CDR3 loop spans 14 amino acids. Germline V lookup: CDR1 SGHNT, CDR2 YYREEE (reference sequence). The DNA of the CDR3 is TGTGCCAGCAGGTTGGGGACTAACCAAGAGACCCAGTACTTC. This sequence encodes CASRLGTNQETQYF.

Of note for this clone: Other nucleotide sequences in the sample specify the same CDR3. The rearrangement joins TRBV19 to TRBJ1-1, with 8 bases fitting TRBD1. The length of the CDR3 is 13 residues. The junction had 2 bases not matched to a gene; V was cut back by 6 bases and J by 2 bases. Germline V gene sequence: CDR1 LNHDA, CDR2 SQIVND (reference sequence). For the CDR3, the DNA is TGTGCCAGTAGCGGACAGGGCAACACTGAAGCTTTCTTT. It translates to CASSGQGNTEAFF.

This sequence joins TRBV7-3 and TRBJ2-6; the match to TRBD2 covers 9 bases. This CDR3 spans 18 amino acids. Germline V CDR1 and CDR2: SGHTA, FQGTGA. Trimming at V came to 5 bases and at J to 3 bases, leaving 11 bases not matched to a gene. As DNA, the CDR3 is TGTGCCAGCAGCCCAGCCGGGACTAGCCATGGTGGGGCCAACGTCCTGACTTTC. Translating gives CASSPAGTSHGGANVLTF.

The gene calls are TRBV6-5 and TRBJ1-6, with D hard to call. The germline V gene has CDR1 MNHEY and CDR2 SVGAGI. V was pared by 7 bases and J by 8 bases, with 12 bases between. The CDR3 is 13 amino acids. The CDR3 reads CASTQLLDSPLHF. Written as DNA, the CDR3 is TGTGCCAGCACACAGCTACTGGATTCACCCCTCCACTTT.

The CDR3: CASSLGLGLASTDTQYF. The CDR3 DNA is TGTGCCAGCAGCTTAGGCCTGGGACTAGCCAGCACAGATACGCAGTATTTT. The chain joins TRBV11-2 to TRBJ2-3; 9 bases are a match to TRBD2. The CDR3 runs 17 residues. Germline CDR1 reads SGHAT; CDR2 reads FQNNGV. The junction had 5 bases not matched to a gene; V was cut back by 1 base and J by 0 bases.

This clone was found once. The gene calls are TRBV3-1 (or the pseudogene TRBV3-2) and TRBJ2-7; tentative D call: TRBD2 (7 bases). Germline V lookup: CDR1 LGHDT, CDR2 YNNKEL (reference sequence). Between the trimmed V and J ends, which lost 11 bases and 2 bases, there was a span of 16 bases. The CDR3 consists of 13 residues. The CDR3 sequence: CASSGAGAYEQYF. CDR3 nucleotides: TGTGCCTCCTCGGGGGCGGGAGCCTACGAGCAGTACTTC.

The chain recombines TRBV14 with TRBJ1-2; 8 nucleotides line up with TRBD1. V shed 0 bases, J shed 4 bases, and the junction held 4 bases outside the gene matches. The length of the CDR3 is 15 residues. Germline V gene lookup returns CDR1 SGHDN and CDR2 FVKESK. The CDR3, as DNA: TGTGCCAGCAGCCAAGATTTAACAGGGGGCTATGGCTACACCTTC. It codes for CASSQDLTGGYGYTF. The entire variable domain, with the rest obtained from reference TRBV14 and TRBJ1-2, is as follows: EAGVTQFPSHSVIEKGQTVTLRCDPISGHDNLYWYRRVMGKEIKFLLHFVKESKQDESGMPNNRFLAERTGGTYSTLKVQPAELEDSGVYFCASSQDLTGGYGYTFGSGTRLTVV.

The CDR3 DNA follows: TGTGCCAGCAGTTTAATCGGACAGAACTATGGCTACACCTTC. Protein product: CASSLIGQNYGYTF. J is TRBJ1-2 and V is TRBV28, with D tentatively TRBD1 (6 bases). There are 14 residues in the CDR3. Germline CDR1 MDHEN, CDR2 SYDVKM. V dropped 2 bases and J dropped 2 bases, with 9 bases sitting between them.

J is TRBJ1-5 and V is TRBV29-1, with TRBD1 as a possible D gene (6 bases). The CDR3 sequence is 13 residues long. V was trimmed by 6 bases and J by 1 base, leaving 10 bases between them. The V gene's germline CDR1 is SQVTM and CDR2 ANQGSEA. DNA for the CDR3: TGCAGCGTAGCAACAGGGAGCAATCAGCCCCAGCATTTT. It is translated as CSVATGSNQPQHF.

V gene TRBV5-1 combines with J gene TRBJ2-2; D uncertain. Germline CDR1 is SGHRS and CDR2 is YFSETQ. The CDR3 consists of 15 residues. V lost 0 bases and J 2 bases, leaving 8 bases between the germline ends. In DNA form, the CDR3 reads TGCGCCAGCAGCTTGGTGTCTTCCAACACCGGGGAGCTGTTTTTT. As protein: CASSLVSSNTGELFF.

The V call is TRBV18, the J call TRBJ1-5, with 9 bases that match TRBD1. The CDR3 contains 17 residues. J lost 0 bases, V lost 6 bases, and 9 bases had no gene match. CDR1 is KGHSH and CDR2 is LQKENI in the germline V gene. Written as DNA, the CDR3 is TGTGCCAGCTCCGACATGGGGACAGGGATTAGCAATCAGCCCCAGCATTTT. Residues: CASSDMGTGISNQPQHF.

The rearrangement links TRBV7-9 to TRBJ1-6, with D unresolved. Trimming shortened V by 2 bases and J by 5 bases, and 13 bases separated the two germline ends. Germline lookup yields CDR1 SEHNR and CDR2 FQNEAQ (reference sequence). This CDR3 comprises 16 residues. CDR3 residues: CASSLYVGLHNSPLHF. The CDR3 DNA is TGTGCCAGCAGCTTATACGTGGGCCTTCATAATTCACCCCTCCACTTT.

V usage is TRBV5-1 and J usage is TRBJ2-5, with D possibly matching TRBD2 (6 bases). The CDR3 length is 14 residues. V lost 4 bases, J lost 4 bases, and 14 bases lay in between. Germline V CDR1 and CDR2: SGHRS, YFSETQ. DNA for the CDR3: TGCGCCAGCAGCCGGGCCGCAGCGGGAGAGACCCAGTACTTC. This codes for CASSRAAAGETQYF.

CDR3: CASSLRDRYTGELFF. The CDR3 coding sequence is TGCGCCAGCAGCTTGCGTGACAGATACACCGGGGAGCTGTTTTTT. The V gene is TRBV5-1, the J gene TRBJ2-2, with a possible D match to TRBD1 (5 bases). The CDR3 contains 15 residues. V gave up 1 base and J gave up 3 bases, with 10 bases separating them. The germline V gene encodes CDR1 SGHRS and CDR2 YFSETQ.

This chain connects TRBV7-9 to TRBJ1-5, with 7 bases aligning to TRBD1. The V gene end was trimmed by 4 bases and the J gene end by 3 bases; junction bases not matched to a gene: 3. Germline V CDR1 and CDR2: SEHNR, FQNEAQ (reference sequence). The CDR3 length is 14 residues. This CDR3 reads CASSSGQLNQPQHF. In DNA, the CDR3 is TGTGCCAGCAGCTCGGGACAGCTCAATCAGCCCCAGCATTTT.

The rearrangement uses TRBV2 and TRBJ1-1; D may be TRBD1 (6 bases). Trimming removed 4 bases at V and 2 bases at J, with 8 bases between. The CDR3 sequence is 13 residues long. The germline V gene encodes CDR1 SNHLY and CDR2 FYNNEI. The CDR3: CASSAGANTEAFF. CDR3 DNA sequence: TGTGCCAGCAGTGCAGGGGCCAACACTGAAGCTTTCTTT. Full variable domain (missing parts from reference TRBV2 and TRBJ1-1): EPEVTQTPSHQVTQMGQEVILRCVPISNHLYFYWYRQILGQKVEFLVSFYNNEISEKSEIFDDQFSVERPDGSNFTLKIRSTKLEDSAMYFCASSAGANTEAFFGQGTRLTVV.

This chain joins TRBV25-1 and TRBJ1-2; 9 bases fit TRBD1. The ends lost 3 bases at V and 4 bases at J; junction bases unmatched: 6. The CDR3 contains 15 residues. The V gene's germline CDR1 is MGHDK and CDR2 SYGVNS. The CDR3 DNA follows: TGTGCCAGCAGTGAGGGCCCACAGGGGGCCTATGGCTACACCTTC. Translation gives CASSEGPQGAYGYTF.

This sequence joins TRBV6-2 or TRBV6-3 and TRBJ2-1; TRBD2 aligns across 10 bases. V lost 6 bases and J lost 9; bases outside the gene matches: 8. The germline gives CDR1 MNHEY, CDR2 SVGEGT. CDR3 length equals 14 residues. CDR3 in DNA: TGTGCCAGCAGCAAAGCGGGGGGGCAGATTGAGCAGTTCTTC. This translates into CASSKAGGQIEQFF.

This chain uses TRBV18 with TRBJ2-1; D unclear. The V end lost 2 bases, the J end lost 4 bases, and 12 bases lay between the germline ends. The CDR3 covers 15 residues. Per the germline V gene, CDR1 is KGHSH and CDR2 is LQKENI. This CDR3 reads CASSPVLGRYNEQFF. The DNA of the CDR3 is TGTGCCAGCTCACCAGTTCTTGGCAGATACAATGAGCAGTTCTTC.

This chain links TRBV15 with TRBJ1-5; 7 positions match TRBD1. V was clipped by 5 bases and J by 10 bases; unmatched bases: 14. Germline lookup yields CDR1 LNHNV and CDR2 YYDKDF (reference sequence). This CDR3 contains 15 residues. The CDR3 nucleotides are TGTGCCACCAGCTCCACACCCGGGACAGCCGAACCCCAGCATTTT. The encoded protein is CATSSTPGTAEPQHF. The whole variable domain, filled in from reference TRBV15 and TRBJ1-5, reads DAMVIQNPRYQVTQFGKPVTLSCSQTLNHNVMYWYQQKSSQAPKLLFHYYDKDFNNEADTPDNFQSRRPNTSFCFLDIRSPGLGDTAMYLCATSSTPGTAEPQHFGDGTRLSIL.